Sequencing of this TCR beta chain was carried out in a study of regulatory T cells in long-lasting Graves disease. Study-wide context: In persistent Graves' disease, antithyroid drugs had been taken for over 5 years and TSH receptor antibodies stayed positive.

Time point: persistent/refractory GD, antithyroid drugs over 5 years with positive TRAb. The authors made the TCR library using RNA they extracted from PBMCs. This clonotype appeared many times. Researchers made TCR beta libraries by using iRepertoire HTBI primers and running Arm-PCR on CDR3 regions. MiXCR was run by TCRdb on the multiplex PCR reads, yielding one entry per CDR3 protein. The repertoire consists of 300,000 or so distinct CDR3 sequences, with around 19% occurring once and the leading ten covering just under 30%. The receptor comes from a female donor with Graves disease. The sequencing here drew on peripheral blood mononuclear cells (PBMCs), taken when the disease was refractory, from a patient treated with antithyroid drugs.

CDR3 residues: CASSYTGKNQPQHF. The DNA of the CDR3 is TGTGCCAGCAGCTATACAGGGAAAAATCAGCCCCAGCATTTT. The chain joins TRBV3-1 to TRBJ1-5; TRBD1 is a possible D gene (6 bases). The V end lost 5 bases, the J end lost 4 bases, and 12 bases lay between the germline ends. There are 14 residues in the CDR3. Per the germline V gene, CDR1 is LGHDT and CDR2 is YNNKEL (reference sequence).